Listed below are T cell receptor beta chains from one sample, sequenced in a study of T-cell memory formation after mild COVID-19. TCRdb called the 5' RACE reads again in MiXCR, with one record for every CDR3 protein. This table holds a few hundred thousand distinct CDR3 sequences, 20% to 25% found once. Sequences were obtained from PBMCs or a T cell subset sorted from them (not recorded which). The receptor set was obtained from an adult woman who had mild COVID-19 (a few samples of this study predate the infection). Cell type and time point are not known. CDR3s include the opening cysteine and the closing phenylalanine or tryptophan. The D gene is left open where the match is weak. Size tells how often a clone was seen (once, few, many) or the class of an expanded clone, and some rows leave it out.

V gene: TRBV29-1; D gene: NA; clone size: NA; J gene: TRBJ2-2; CDR3 protein: CSVDSGQGPTGELFF; CDR3 DNA: TGCAGCGTTGATTCGGGGCAGGGTCCCACCGGGGAGCTGTTTTTT
V gene: TRBV12-3/TRBV12-4; D gene: NA; clone size: NA; J gene: TRBJ2-1; CDR3 protein: CASSFAQGNNEQFF; CDR3 DNA: TGTGCCAGCAGTTTCGCCCAGGGTAACAATGAGCAGTTCTTC
V gene: TRBV6-1; D gene: NA; clone size: few; J gene: TRBJ2-5; CDR3 protein: CASFVASGEETQYF; CDR3 DNA: TGTGCCAGCTTTGTCGCCAGCGGAGAAGAGACCCAGTACTTC
V gene: TRBV12-3/TRBV12-4; D gene: NA; clone size: NA; J gene: TRBJ2-3; CDR3 protein: CASSFAGPGDTQYF; CDR3 DNA: TGTGCCAGCAGTTTCGCAGGGCCGGGCGATACGCAGTATTTT
V gene: TRBV5-1; D gene: TRBD2; clone size: few; J gene: TRBJ2-2; CDR3 protein: CASRRTRDGELFF; CDR3 DNA: TGCGCCAGCAGGCGGACTAGAGACGGGGAGCTGTTTTTT
V gene: TRBV10-3; D gene: TRBD2; clone size: few; J gene: TRBJ2-7; CDR3 protein: CAISESVGLAGPEQYF; CDR3 DNA: TGTGCCATCAGTGAGTCAGTTGGTCTAGCGGGACCCGAGCAGTACTTC
V gene: TRBV29-1; D gene: TRBD1; clone size: few; J gene: TRBJ1-2; CDR3 protein: CSVGGTGAHYGYTF; CDR3 DNA: TGCAGCGTTGGAGGGACAGGGGCCCACTATGGCTACACCTTC
V gene: TRBV12-3/TRBV12-4; D gene: TRBD2; clone size: NA; J gene: TRBJ2-3; CDR3 protein: CASSLTSDVLDTQYF; CDR3 DNA: TGTGCCAGCAGTCTCACTAGCGATGTACTGGATACGCAGTATTTT
V gene: TRBV24-1; D gene: NA; clone size: NA; J gene: TRBJ2-3; CDR3 protein: CATSDSRVRDTQYF; CDR3 DNA: TGTGCCACCAGTGATTCAAGGGTGAGAGATACGCAGTATTTT
V gene: TRBV14; D gene: TRBD1; clone size: NA; J gene: TRBJ2-1; CDR3 protein: CASSQEKGQGRHNEQFF; CDR3 DNA: TGTGCCAGCAGCCAAGAGAAGGGACAGGGTCGTCACAATGAGCAGTTCTTC
V gene: TRBV20-1; D gene: NA; clone size: NA; J gene: TRBJ2-7; CDR3 protein: CSARVKGIPSYEQYF; CDR3 DNA: TGCAGTGCTAGAGTTAAGGGAATACCTTCCTACGAGCAGTACTTC
V gene: TRBV7-9; D gene: TRBD1; clone size: NA; J gene: TRBJ1-1; CDR3 protein: CASSFWDRTEAFF; CDR3 DNA: TGTGCCAGCAGCTTCTGGGACAGAACTGAAGCTTTCTTT
V gene: TRBV20-1; D gene: NA; clone size: few; J gene: TRBJ2-3; CDR3 protein: CSAQPSDNTDTQYF; CDR3 DNA: TGCAGTGCTCAACCTTCGGACAACACAGATACGCAGTATTTT
V gene: TRBV27; D gene: NA; clone size: few; J gene: TRBJ1-5; CDR3 protein: CASSLSTGNQPQHF; CDR3 DNA: TGTGCCAGCAGTTTATCTACAGGCAATCAGCCCCAGCATTTT
V gene: TRBV12-3/TRBV12-4; D gene: NA; clone size: many; J gene: TRBJ2-5; CDR3 protein: CASSLRGAGETQYF; CDR3 DNA: TGTGCCAGCAGTTTAAGGGGGGCAGGCGAGACCCAGTACTTC
V gene: TRBV5-4; D gene: NA; clone size: few; J gene: TRBJ1-4; CDR3 protein: CASSLSGTPNEKLFF; CDR3 DNA: TGTGCCAGCAGCTTGTCCGGGACACCTAATGAAAAACTGTTTTTT
V gene: TRBV29-1; D gene: NA; clone size: NA; J gene: TRBJ1-1; CDR3 protein: CSVVGGDTKAFF; CDR3 DNA: TGCAGCGTTGTTGGGGGTGATACTAAAGCTTTCTTT
V gene: TRBV4-1; D gene: NA; clone size: NA; J gene: TRBJ1-5; CDR3 protein: CASSQDKNQPQHF; CDR3 DNA: TGCGCCAGCAGCCAAGATAAAAATCAGCCCCAGCATTTT
V gene: TRBV6-5; D gene: TRBD1; clone size: NA; J gene: TRBJ1-1; CDR3 protein: CASSRDRSREAFF; CDR3 DNA: TGTGCCAGCAGTCGGGACAGAAGTCGTGAAGCTTTCTTT
V gene: TRBV4-3; D gene: NA; clone size: NA; J gene: TRBJ2-3; CDR3 protein: CASSSGTGVTDTQYF; CDR3 DNA: TGCGCCAGCAGCTCTGGAACGGGAGTCACAGATACGCAGTATTTT
V gene: TRBV29-1; D gene: NA; clone size: few; J gene: TRBJ1-5; CDR3 protein: CSVVERVGQPQHF; CDR3 DNA: TGCAGCGTTGTCGAAAGGGTGGGTCAGCCCCAGCATTTT
V gene: TRBV12-3/TRBV12-4; D gene: NA; clone size: few; J gene: TRBJ2-1; CDR3 protein: CASSLMATYNEQFF; CDR3 DNA: TGTGCCAGCAGTTTAATGGCTACCTACAATGAGCAGTTCTTC
V gene: TRBV5-1; D gene: NA; clone size: few; J gene: TRBJ2-2; CDR3 protein: CASSLETSHMNTGELFF; CDR3 DNA: TGCGCCAGCAGCTTGGAAACGAGTCACATGAACACCGGGGAGCTGTTTTTT
V gene: TRBV6-1; D gene: NA; clone size: once; J gene: TRBJ2-5; CDR3 protein: CASSEVVTGGETQYF; CDR3 DNA: TGTGCCAGCAGTGAAGTGGTAACAGGTGGGGAGACCCAGTACTTC
V gene: TRBV19; D gene: NA; clone size: many; J gene: TRBJ2-1; CDR3 protein: CATADRVTPSYNEQFF; CDR3 DNA: TGTGCCACTGCGGACAGAGTCACACCCTCCTACAATGAGCAGTTCTTC
V gene: TRBV5-5; D gene: NA; clone size: NA; J gene: TRBJ2-1; CDR3 protein: CASSLILAGARYEQFF; CDR3 DNA: TGTGCCAGCAGCTTGATCTTGGCAGGGGCGCGGTATGAGCAGTTCTTC
V gene: TRBV18; D gene: NA; clone size: many; J gene: TRBJ1-1; CDR3 protein: CASSPMDGNTEAFF; CDR3 DNA: TGTGCCAGCTCCCCTATGGACGGGAACACTGAAGCTTTCTTT